This T cell receptor beta chain was found in a study of blood T cell repertoires in COVID-19. About the study: Acute-phase and convalescent COVID-19 samples originated in the United States, Italy and Spain. PBMCs, B-cell-depleted T cells, or T cells were the source of the cDNA or gDNA that made up the material.

Per the authors' pipeline: By means of reference gene primer amplification, nucleated cell counts were estimated. Clones were read by immunoSEQ multiplex PCR, and TCRdb kept only the in-frame ones, dropping some. For V, J and clone size, that table is used; D and trimming come from the DNA. This sample has more than 140,000 clones, with about 86% found just once. Trimming cost V 10 bases and J 2 bases; bases outside gene matches: 14. Germline-derived CDR1 and CDR2 are MNHEY and SVGAGI. CDR3 length: 15 residues. Sequencing used peripheral blood. The chain recombines TRBV6-5 with TRBJ2-7, with TRBD1 matching over 7 bases. This sequence was found in a woman aged 55 to 70 with acute or convalescent COVID-19. In DNA, the CDR3 is TGTGCCACCAAAGCCGGCGGGCAGGGGGCCTACGAGCAGTACTTC. As protein: CATKAGGQGAYEQYF.